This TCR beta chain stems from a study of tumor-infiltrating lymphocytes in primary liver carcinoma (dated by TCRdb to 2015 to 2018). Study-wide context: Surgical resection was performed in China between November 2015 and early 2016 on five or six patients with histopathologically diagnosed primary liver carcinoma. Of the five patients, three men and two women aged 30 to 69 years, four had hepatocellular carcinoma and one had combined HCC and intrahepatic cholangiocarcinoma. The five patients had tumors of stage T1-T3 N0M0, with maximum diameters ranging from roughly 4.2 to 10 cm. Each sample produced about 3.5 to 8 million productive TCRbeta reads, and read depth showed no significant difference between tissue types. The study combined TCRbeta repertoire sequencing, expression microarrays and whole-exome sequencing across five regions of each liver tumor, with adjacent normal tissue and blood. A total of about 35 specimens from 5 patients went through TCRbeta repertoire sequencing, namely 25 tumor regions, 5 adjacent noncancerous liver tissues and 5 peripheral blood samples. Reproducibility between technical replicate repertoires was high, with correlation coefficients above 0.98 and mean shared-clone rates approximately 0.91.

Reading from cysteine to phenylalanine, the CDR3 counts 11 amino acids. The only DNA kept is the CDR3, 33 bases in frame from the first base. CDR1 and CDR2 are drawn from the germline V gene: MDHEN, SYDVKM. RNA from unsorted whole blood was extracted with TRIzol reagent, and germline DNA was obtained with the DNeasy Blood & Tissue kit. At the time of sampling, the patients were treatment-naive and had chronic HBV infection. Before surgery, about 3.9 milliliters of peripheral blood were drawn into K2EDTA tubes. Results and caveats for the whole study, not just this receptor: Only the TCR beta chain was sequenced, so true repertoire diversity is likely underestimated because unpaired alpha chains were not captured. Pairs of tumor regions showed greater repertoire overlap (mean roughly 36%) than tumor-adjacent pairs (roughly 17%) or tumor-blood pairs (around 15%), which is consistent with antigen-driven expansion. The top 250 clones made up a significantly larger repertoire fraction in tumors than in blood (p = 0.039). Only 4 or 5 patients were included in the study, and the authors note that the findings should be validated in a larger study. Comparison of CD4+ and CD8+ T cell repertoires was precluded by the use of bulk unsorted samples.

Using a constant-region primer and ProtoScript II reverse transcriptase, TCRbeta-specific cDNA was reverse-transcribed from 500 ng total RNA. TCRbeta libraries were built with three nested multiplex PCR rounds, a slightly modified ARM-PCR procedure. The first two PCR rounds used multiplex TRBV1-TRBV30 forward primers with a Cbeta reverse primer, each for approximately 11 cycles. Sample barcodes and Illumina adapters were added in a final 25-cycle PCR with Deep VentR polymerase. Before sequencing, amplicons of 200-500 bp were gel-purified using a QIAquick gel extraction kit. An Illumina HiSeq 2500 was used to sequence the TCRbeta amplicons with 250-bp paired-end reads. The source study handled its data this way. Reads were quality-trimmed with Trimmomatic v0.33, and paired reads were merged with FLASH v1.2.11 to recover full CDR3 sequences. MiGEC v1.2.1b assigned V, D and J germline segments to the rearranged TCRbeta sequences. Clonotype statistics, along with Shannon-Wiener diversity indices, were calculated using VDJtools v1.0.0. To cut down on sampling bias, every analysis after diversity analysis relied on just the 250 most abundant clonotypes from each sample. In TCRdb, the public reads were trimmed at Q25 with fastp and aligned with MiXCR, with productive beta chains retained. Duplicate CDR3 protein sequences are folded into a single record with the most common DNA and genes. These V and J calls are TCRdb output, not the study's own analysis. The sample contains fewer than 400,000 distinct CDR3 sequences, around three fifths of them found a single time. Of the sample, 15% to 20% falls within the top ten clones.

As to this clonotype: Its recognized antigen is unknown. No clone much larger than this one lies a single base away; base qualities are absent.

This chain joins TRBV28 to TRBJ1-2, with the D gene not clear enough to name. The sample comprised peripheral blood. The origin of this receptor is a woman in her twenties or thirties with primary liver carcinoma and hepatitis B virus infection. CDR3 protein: CGVSTAWGYTF. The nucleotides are TGTGGAGTTTCTACAGCGTGGGGATACACCTTC.